The 17 T cell receptor beta chains below were found in one sample sequenced in a study of early T cells in non-severe SARS-CoV-2 infection. TCRdb reanalysed the 5' RACE reads using MiXCR and keeps one entry per CDR3 protein. The data hold about 59,000 distinct CDR3 sequences, with roughly an eighth observed a single time. The sample consisted of whole blood. The receptors shown here come from an adult who was a healthcare worker with PCR-confirmed SARS-CoV-2 infection or an uninfected control (not recorded which).

This clonotype was counted at least ten times. This chain joins TRBV5-1 and TRBJ2-1; 7 bases match TRBD2. This CDR3 spans 15 amino acids. J gave up 5 bases and V 2 bases, and 7 bases lay outside the gene matches. CDR1 and CDR2 (germline): SGHRS, YFSETQ. The CDR3 sequence: CASSFEREQNNEQFF. The CDR3 coding sequence is TGCGCCAGCAGCTTCGAGCGGGAACAAAACAATGAGCAGTTCTTC.

This clonotype was picked up many times. J is TRBJ1-5 and V is TRBV2, with D unresolved. Trimming shortened V by 0 bases and J by 0 bases, and 6 bases separated the two germline ends. The CDR3 runs 15 residues. The germline V gene encodes CDR1 SNHLY and CDR2 FYNNEI. Written as DNA, the CDR3 is TGTGCCAGCAGTGAAGCGCATCATAGCAATCAGCCCCAGCATTTT. Amino acids: CASSEAHHSNQPQHF.

V gene TRBV7-3 combines with J gene TRBJ2-7; 11 positions match TRBD2. CDR3 size: 15 residues. Germline V gene sequence: CDR1 SGHTA, CDR2 FQGTGA. The trim removed 5 bases at V and 1 base at J, leaving 4 bases unmatched. For the CDR3, the DNA is TGTGCCAGCAGCCCGGGACTAGCGGTTTCCTACGAGCAGTACTTC. Its translation is CASSPGLAVSYEQYF.

This clonotype has at least ten counts. This rearrangement joins TRBV13 to TRBJ1-1; D might be TRBD1 (5 bases). The V end lost 5 bases, the J end lost 0 bases, and 10 bases lay between the germline ends. The CDR3 contains 14 residues. Germline V gene lookup returns CDR1 PRHDT and CDR2 FYEKMQ (reference sequence). The CDR3 DNA sequence: TGTGCCAGCAGCCCGGGACGGGTGAACACTGAAGCTTTCTTT. Encoded protein: CASSPGRVNTEAFF.

This clonotype showed up many times. CDR3: CAISVEGSEAFF. CDR3 nucleotide sequence: TGTGCCATCAGTGTCGAAGGGAGCGAAGCTTTCTTT. The chain has TRBV10-3 and TRBJ1-1, with D hard to call. CDR3 length equals 12 residues. V was trimmed by 4 bases and J by 8 bases, leaving 11 bases between them. Germline CDR1 reads ENHRY; CDR2 reads SYGVKD.

This clonotype came up many times. This chain connects TRBV6-5 to TRBJ2-5, with D hard to call. The V end was cut by 3 bases, the J end by 6 bases, with 5 bases between. CDR3 length: 11 amino acids. CDR1 and CDR2 from the germline V gene are MNHEY and SVGAGI. The CDR3: CASSYAQTQYF. DNA for the CDR3: TGTGCCAGCAGTTATGCGCAGACCCAGTACTTC.

The rearrangement links TRBV4-2 to TRBJ2-7; D is ambiguous. The CDR3 length is 15 residues. V lost 0 bases and J lost 2, with 11 bases in between. The germline gives CDR1 LGHNA, CDR2 YNFKEQ. The CDR3 DNA is TGTGCCAGCAGCCAAGAGAATCGGGTTACCTACGAGCAGTACTTC. Amino acid sequence: CASSQENRVTYEQYF.

This clonotype came up a few times. The V gene is TRBV20-1, the J gene TRBJ1-1; TRBD1 agrees at 7 bases. The V gene's germline CDR1 is DFQATT and CDR2 SNEGSKA (reference sequence). V gave up 5 bases and J gave up 3 bases; unmatched junction bases: 0. The CDR3 has 11 residues. The CDR3 region has the DNA TGCAGTGCTGGGACAGACACTGAAGCTTTCTTT. It codes for CSAGTDTEAFF.

This clonotype was counted many times. This chain uses TRBV6-5 with TRBJ1-6; 7 nucleotides line up with TRBD1. Germline CDR1 reads MNHEY; CDR2 reads SVGAGI. This CDR3 spans 15 amino acids. J lost 5 bases, V lost 7 bases, and 8 bases had no gene match. CDR3 sequence: CASTRGDKHNSPLHF. CDR3 DNA sequence: TGTGCCAGCACCAGGGGGGACAAACATAATTCACCCCTCCACTTT.

Comments on this clonotype: This may be a read error, as it is one base from a much larger clone. The genes are TRBV9 and TRBJ2-1; 8 bases fit TRBD2. The CDR3 extends over 18 amino acids. Germline lookup yields CDR1 SGDLS and CDR2 YYNGEE. CDR3 sequence: CASSVAPGVAGSYNEQLF. DNA of the CDR3: TGTGCCAGCAGCGTAGCCCCCGGGGTAGCGGGATCCTACAATGAGCAGCTCTTC.

This clonotype was seen at least ten times. This rearrangement joins TRBV5-1 to TRBJ1-2; tentative D call: TRBD1 (6 bases). Looked up from germline, CDR1 is SGHRS and CDR2 is YFSETQ. The V and J ends lost 4 bases and 8 bases respectively, with 15 bases between them. The CDR3 runs 13 residues. The CDR3 region has the DNA TGCGCCAGCAGCGCTGTGGGGGGACACGGCTACACCTTC. Translation gives CASSAVGGHGYTF.

V gene TRBV5-1 combines with J gene TRBJ2-5, with 9 bases that match TRBD2. Germline V gene lookup returns CDR1 SGHRS and CDR2 YFSETQ. Losses at the gene ends were 0 bases for V and 2 bases for J; bases not matched to a gene: 8. The CDR3 has 17 residues. CDR3 protein: CASSLAVLAGQQETQYF. DNA of the CDR3: TGCGCCAGCAGCTTGGCGGTTCTAGCGGGACAACAAGAGACCCAGTACTTC.

The chain employs TRBV19 and TRBJ2-2; 7 bases are shared with TRBD1. Germline lookup yields CDR1 LNHDA and CDR2 SQIVND (reference sequence). The CDR3 covers 12 residues. The trim removed 10 bases at V and 5 bases at J, leaving 4 bases unmatched. DNA of the CDR3: TGTGCCACCAAGGGGGCGACCGGGGAGCTGTTTTTT. Translated: CATKGATGELFF.

At least ten counts were recorded for this clonotype. The chain joins TRBV6-5 to TRBJ2-1; the D is unclear. Between the trimmed V and J ends, which lost 5 bases and 0 bases, there was a span of 11 bases. From germline, CDR1 is MNHEY and CDR2 SVGAGI. The CDR3 covers 15 residues. This chain's CDR3 is CASSPRAGSYNEQFF. The CDR3 nucleotides read TGTGCCAGCAGTCCCCGGGCAGGCTCCTACAATGAGCAGTTCTTC.

Only a few counts were recorded for this clonotype. The chain links TRBV20-1 to TRBJ1-1, with 7 bases that match TRBD1. The CDR3 runs 15 residues. With V trimmed by 6 bases and J by 0 bases, 10 bases remained unmatched. Germline CDR1 reads DFQATT; CDR2 reads SNEGSKA (reference sequence). As DNA, the CDR3 is TGCAGTGCCTCGACCCTAGGGACAGTGAACACTGAAGCTTTCTTT. Amino acid sequence: CSASTLGTVNTEAFF.

This clonotype was seen ten or more times. The rearrangement links TRBV20-1 to TRBJ2-5, with no clear D. V was shortened by 6 bases and J by 5 bases, with 19 bases between the two germline ends. The CDR3 runs to 14 residues. The germline V gene has CDR1 DFQATT and CDR2 SNEGSKA (reference sequence). CDR3 residues: CSANGPPLQETQYF. The CDR3 region has the DNA TGCAGTGCAAACGGACCACCATTGCAGGAGACCCAGTACTTC.

A few counts support this clonotype. This chain links TRBV29-1 with TRBJ1-1, with no clear D. V dropped 7 bases and J dropped 2 bases, with 14 bases sitting between them. The CDR3 is made up of 13 amino acids. CDR1 and CDR2 (germline): SQVTM, ANQGSEA. CDR3 in DNA: TGCAGCGCAAGCTCTAACAAAAACACTGAAGCTTTCTTT. Protein: CSASSNKNTEAFF.